This T cell receptor (beta chain) was profiled in a study of T cell responses to AZD1222 COVID-19 vaccine. Study-wide results and caveats: The study reported that nearly half of spike-specific TCRs target unmutated variant regions. Clonal diversity was possibly underestimated, and white British individuals and females predominated among donors. Just a handful of AZD1222 recipients were seropositive at baseline.

This CDR3 spans 13 amino acids. Germline-derived CDR1 and CDR2 are SNHLY and FYNNEI. The germline V and J ends were trimmed by 7 bases and 4 bases, with 11 bases remaining between them. This clone is a singleton in its sample. Its antigen is currently unknown. Sequencing used immunoSEQ multiplex PCR; TCRdb keeps in-frame clones, though not all of them. The table shows 80,000 or so clones, with 87% occurring only once. The material was peripheral blood, obtained on day 0 of AZD1222 vaccination. V is TRBV2 and J is TRBJ1-3; D not resolved. The sequence was collected from an adult in good health. The CDR3 here is CASNPLVGNTIYF. The DNA of the CDR3 is TGTGCCAGCAACCCCTTGGTCGGAAACACCATATATTTT.